Each of the 11 T cell receptor beta chains below was sequenced from the same sample in a study of control samples from healthy donors and cancer patients. TCRdb keeps only in-frame clones here, not all; method: immunoSEQ multiplex PCR. The sample lists over 100,000 clones, around 88% occurring once. The sample was blood. The receptors derive from a woman aged 45-60 years in good health.

This clone was seen once. This chain links TRBV12-3 or TRBV12-4 with TRBJ2-7; tentative D call: TRBD1 (5 bases). The CDR3 sequence is 13 residues long. V was shortened by 6 bases and J by 2 bases, with 11 bases between the two germline ends. The CDR3 loop is CASSPDRAYEQYF. For the CDR3, the DNA is TGTGCCAGCAGCCCCGACAGAGCCTACGAGCAGTACTTC.

The chain carries TRBV13 and TRBJ1-6; D not certain. Trimming shortened V by 5 bases and J by 10 bases, and 30 bases separated the two germline ends. The CDR3 is 19 residues long. CDR1 is PRHDT and CDR2 is FYEKMQ in the germline V gene (reference sequence). The CDR3 bases are TGTGCCAGCAGCCCCAGCCCCAAGACACGCGGATGGTCCTACTCACCCCTCCACTTT. Its translation: CASSPSPKTRGWSYSPLHF.

The chain combines TRBV3-1 (or the pseudogene TRBV3-2) with TRBJ2-5; TRBD2 matches at 13 bases. CDR1 and CDR2 from the germline V gene are LGHDT and YNNKEL (reference sequence). The CDR3 is made up of 16 amino acids. V lost 4 bases to trimming and J lost 0 bases; unmatched junction nucleotides: 2. CDR3 in amino acids: CASSPGLAGNQETQYF. The CDR3 DNA reads TGTGCCAGCAGCCCGGGACTAGCGGGGAACCAAGAGACCCAGTACTTC.

This clone was counted once. The same CDR3 arises from other DNA sequences in this sample as well. The CDR3 bases are TGTGCCAGCAGCTTGAGGGGGGACGAGCAGTACTTC. Translated: CASSLRGDEQYF. This rearrangement joins TRBV5-6 to TRBJ2-7; D tentatively fits TRBD1 or TRBD2 (6 bases each). Germline V gene lookup returns CDR1 SGHDT and CDR2 YYEEEE. Trimming shortened V by 1 base and J by 5 bases, and 7 bases separated the two germline ends. The CDR3 consists of 12 residues. Supplemented by reference TRBV5-6 and TRBJ2-7, the full variable domain reads DAGVTQSPTHLIKTRGQQVTLRCSPKSGHDTVSWYQQALGQGPQFIFQYYEEEERQRGNFPDRFSGHQFPNYSSELNVNALLLGDSALYLCASSLRGDEQYFGPGTRLTVT.

The genes are TRBV30 and TRBJ1-3; D not certain. CDR1 and CDR2 (germline): GTSNPN, SVGIG (reference sequence). This CDR3 has 14 residues. The V end was cut by 0 bases, the J end by 0 bases, with 6 bases between. CDR3: CAWSVTFSGNTIYF. DNA for the CDR3: TGTGCCTGGAGTGTCACGTTCTCTGGAAACACCATATATTTT.

V usage is TRBV18 and J usage is TRBJ2-2, with D perhaps TRBD1 (6 bases). The germline V gene encodes CDR1 KGHSH and CDR2 LQKENI. Trimming left V 7 bases short and J 4 bases short, with 10 bases between. The CDR3 runs 13 residues. This CDR3 reads CASLTTGTGELFF. CDR3 coding DNA: TGTGCCAGCTTGACGACAGGCACCGGGGAGCTGTTTTTT.

The rearrangement uses TRBV18 and TRBJ1-4; D ambiguous. Trimming stripped 1 base from V and 8 bases from J, with 8 bases between. Germline CDR1 KGHSH, CDR2 LQKENI. This CDR3 has 13 residues. As DNA, the CDR3 is TGTGCCAGCTCACCACTTGTTTGGGAAAAACTGTTTTTT. Translated, it gives CASSPLVWEKLFF.

This chain uses TRBV9 with TRBJ2-3; the D is unclear. Germline-derived CDR1 and CDR2 are SGDLS and YYNGEE. Trimming left V 4 bases short and J 0 bases short, with 15 bases between. The CDR3 runs to 16 residues. The CDR3 DNA reads TGTGCCAGCAGCCCTAAAGCACTTTCTAGCACAGATACGCAGTATTTT. Translation gives CASSPKALSSTDTQYF.

The rearrangement links TRBV30 to TRBJ2-7; either TRBD1 or TRBD2 may supply D (5 bases each). The CDR3 extends over 11 amino acids. The germline V gene has CDR1 GTSNPN and CDR2 SVGIG (reference sequence). The V and J ends lost 7 bases and 7 bases respectively, with 14 bases between them. The CDR3 DNA follows: TGTGCCTTACAGGAGGCTTGGGAGCAGTACTTC. This translates into CALQEAWEQYF. The entire variable domain, with the rest obtained from reference TRBV30 and TRBJ2-7, is as follows: SQTIHQWPATLVQPVGSPLSLECTVEGTSNPNLYWYRQAAGRGLQLLFYSVGIGQISSEVPQNLSASRPQDRQFILSSKKLLLSDSGFYLCALQEAWEQYFGPGTRLTVT.

The genes are TRBV2 and TRBJ1-5; no clear D. V was pared by 6 bases and J by 2 bases, with 5 bases between. Germline loops: CDR1 SNHLY, CDR2 FYNNEI. The CDR3 has 12 residues. CDR3 nucleotide sequence: TGTGCCAGCAGGAGGGGCAATCAGCCCCAGCATTTT. Its protein is CASRRGNQPQHF.

The rearrangement links TRBV24-1 to TRBJ1-1; no clear D gene. The germline V gene encodes CDR1 KGHDR and CDR2 SFDVKD. CDR3 length: 17 residues. Trimming left V 0 bases short and J 1 base short, with 14 bases between. The CDR3 spells CATSDLPQEVGNTEAFF. CDR3 DNA sequence: TGTGCCACCAGTGATTTGCCCCAGGAGGTCGGGAACACTGAAGCTTTCTTT.